A selection of T cell receptor beta chains follows, all from one sample in a study of blood T cell repertoires in COVID-19. Sequencing was performed with immunoSEQ multiplex PCR; in TCRdb, only in-frame clones are kept and a portion is missing. The sample has some 120,000 clones, 75% to 90% seen once; the top ten hold 0.65% to 0.9%. The sequenced sample consisted of peripheral blood. The receptors derive from a woman aged 70-85 years with acute or convalescent COVID-19. The CDR3 runs from the conserved cysteine through the conserved F or W. The D gene is left open where the match is weak. Clone size is given for some rows only: seen once, a few or many times, or a class if the clone is expanded.

>NA|TRBV7-9|once|TRBJ1-1
CASSRNGNTEAFF
TGTGCCAGCAGCCGAAACGGGAACACTGAAGCTTTCTTT
>TRBD1|TRBV12-5|few|TRBJ1-3
CASASDRLISGNTIYF
TGTGCTAGTGCCTCGGACAGGTTAATCTCTGGAAACACCATATATTTT
>TRBD2|TRBV4-2|once|TRBJ2-3
CASSQDAGTSGSTDTQYF
TGTGCCAGCAGCCAGGATGCCGGGACTAGCGGGAGCACAGATACGCAGTATTTT
>NA|TRBV6-1|NA|TRBJ2-7
CASSEALSVSPYEQYF
TGTGCCAGCAGTGAAGCTTTGTCAGTTAGCCCCTACGAGCAGTACTTC
>TRBD1|TRBV18|NA|TRBJ2-5
CASSPPETGGAETQYF
TGTGCCAGCTCACCACCGGAGACAGGGGGCGCTGAGACCCAGTACTTC
>NA|TRBV6-5|NA|TRBJ2-3
CASRTGSLTDTQYF
TGTGCCAGCAGGACCGGGTCCCTCACAGATACGCAGTATTTT
>TRBD2|TRBV5-1|NA|TRBJ2-5
CASSLNSGRKVEETQYF
TGCGCCAGCAGCTTAAATAGCGGGAGAAAGGTAGAAGAGACCCAGTACTTC
>NA|TRBV6-5|NA|TRBJ2-5
CASSYSGGGHGGTQYF
TGTGCCAGCAGTTACTCCGGCGGGGGACACGGGGGGACCCAGTACTTC
>TRBD2|TRBV3-1/TRBV3-2|NA|TRBJ2-5
CASSSSGGARETQYF
TGTGCCAGCAGTTCGAGCGGGGGGGCCCGAGAGACCCAGTACTTC
>NA|TRBV7-7|NA|TRBJ2-2
CASSYGTPNTGELFF
TGTGCCAGCAGCTACGGGACTCCGAACACCGGGGAGCTGTTTTTT
>NA|TRBV28|NA|TRBJ1-1
CASGHLEAFF
TGTGCCAGCGGGCATCTTGAAGCTTTCTTT
>TRBD2|TRBV19|NA|TRBJ2-5
CASSMSWTSGRETQYF
TGTGCCAGTAGTATGTCCTGGACTAGCGGGAGGGAGACCCAGTACTTC
>NA|TRBV7-6|NA|TRBJ2-3
CASSLVENTDTQYF
TGTGCCAGCAGCTTAGTTGAGAACACAGATACGCAGTATTTT
>NA|TRBV5-1|once|TRBJ1-4
CASSLQGGEKLFF
TGCGCCAGCAGCTTGCAGGGAGGGGAAAAACTGTTTTTT
>NA|TRBV5-1|NA|TRBJ1-4
CASSPITPGRPTNEKLFF
TGCGCCAGCAGCCCCATAACCCCGGGAAGACCAACTAATGAAAAACTGTTTTTT